Presented here are 20 T cell receptor beta chains from one specimen sequenced in a study of blood T cell repertoires in COVID-19 (dated by TCRdb to 2020 to 2022). Libraries came from the immunoSEQ multiplex PCR assay. TCRdb obtained this table from immuneACCESS and retained in-frame rearrangements with V and J assigned. These tables miss some clones; where compared with another copy, unresolved V genes account for less than half of the shortfall, and the remainder is unexplained. The sample profile shows around 270,000 clones; around 85% of them were found once. 0.87% of the sample is held by the ten biggest clonotypes. The specimen sequenced was peripheral blood. The receptors derive from a human donor with COVID-19, enrolled during active disease. The donor label of this sample is uncertain.

The chain links TRBV10-2 to TRBJ1-1; 9 positions match TRBD1. CDR3 length equals 14 residues. Trimming cost V 5 bases and J 0 bases; bases outside gene matches: 1. Germline V gene sequence: CDR1 WSHSY, CDR2 SAAADI. The CDR3 protein is CASSRTGVNTEAFF. In DNA, the CDR3 is TGCGCCAGCAGTCGGACAGGGGTGAACACTGAAGCTTTCTTT.

This clone was seen only a few times. This rearrangement joins TRBV28 to TRBJ2-1, with 9 bases matching TRBD2. J gave up 4 bases and V 5 bases, and 6 bases lay outside the gene matches. Germline assignment: CDR1 MDHEN and CDR2 SYDVKM. The CDR3 extends over 15 amino acids. CDR3 sequence: CASSPSGRRYNEQFF. CDR3 nucleotide sequence: TGTGCCAGCAGTCCAAGCGGGAGGAGGTACAATGAGCAGTTCTTC. The full variable domain, rest sourced from reference TRBV28 and TRBJ2-1, is DVKVTQSSRYLVKRTGEKVFLECVQDMDHENMFWYRQDPGLGLRLIYFSYDVKMKEKGDIPEGYSVSREKKERFSLILESASTNQTSMYLCASSPSGRRYNEQFFGPGTRLTVL.

The J gene is TRBJ2-2, the V gene TRBV7-3; D is perhaps TRBD1 (6 bases). V dropped 0 bases and J dropped 1 base, with 6 bases sitting between them. The CDR3 spans 15 residues. Germline V lookup: CDR1 SGHTA, CDR2 FQGTGA. The CDR3 DNA reads TGTGCCAGCAGCTTAACCAGGGGGAACACCGGGGAGCTGTTTTTT. It codes for CASSLTRGNTGELFF. The whole variable domain, remainder taken from reference TRBV7-3 and TRBJ2-2, is GAGVSQTPSNKVTEKGKYVELRCDPISGHTALYWYRQSLGQGPEFLIYFQGTGAADDSGLPNDRFFAVRPEGSVSTLKIQRTERGDSAVYLCASSLTRGNTGELFFGEGSRLTVL.

This chain uses TRBV18 with TRBJ1-2; D gene unclear. V was trimmed by 4 bases and J by 6 bases, leaving 18 bases between them. This CDR3 is built from 15 residues. CDR1 and CDR2 from the germline V gene are KGHSH and LQKENI. CDR3 nucleotide sequence: TGTGCCAGCTCACTCATGGAGGGCTCGTGGGATGGCTACACCTTC. Its translation: CASSLMEGSWDGYTF.

This chain uses TRBV7-9 with TRBJ2-6, with 8 bases aligning to TRBD1. V lost 5 bases and J lost 0; bases outside the gene matches: 6. CDR1 SEHNR and CDR2 FQNEAQ come from the germline V gene (reference sequence). This CDR3 has 17 amino acids. CDR3 sequence (DNA): TGTGCCAGCAGCCAAGGACAGGGAAGCTCTGGGGCCAACGTCCTGACTTTC. Protein sequence: CASSQGQGSSGANVLTF.

The V and J genes are TRBV27 and TRBJ1-3; D is undetermined. The CDR3 consists of 13 residues. Germline CDR1 MNHEY, CDR2 SMNVEV (reference sequence). Trimming shortened V by 3 bases and J by 4 bases, and 7 bases separated the two germline ends. The CDR3 is CASSLLQGNTIYF. For the CDR3, the DNA is TGTGCCAGCAGTTTGTTACAGGGAAACACCATATATTTT.

V gene TRBV5-5 combines with J gene TRBJ1-2, with D maybe TRBD1 (5 bases). Germline loops: CDR1 SGHKS, CDR2 YYEKEE (reference sequence). The CDR3 totals 16 residues. V was shortened by 0 bases and J by 2 bases, with 14 bases between the two germline ends. The CDR3 is CASSLVNGRGNYGYTF. For the CDR3, the DNA is TGTGCCAGCAGCTTGGTAAACGGGCGGGGGAACTATGGCTACACCTTC.

This rearrangement joins TRBV6-5 to TRBJ2-7; possible D gene TRBD1, 5 bases. The CDR3 is 13 residues long. CDR1 MNHEY and CDR2 SVGAGI come from the germline V gene. Trimming removed 8 bases at V and 0 bases at J, with 11 bases between. The CDR3 protein is CASYSTASYEQYF. CDR3 DNA sequence: TGTGCCAGCTATTCGACAGCCTCCTACGAGCAGTACTTC.

The genes are TRBV30 and TRBJ2-1; D call uncertain. The CDR3 contains 14 residues. V lost 0 bases and J 0 bases, leaving 6 bases between the germline ends. CDR1 is GTSNPN and CDR2 is SVGIG in the germline V gene (reference sequence). CDR3: CAWSVLSSYNEQFF. Written as DNA, the CDR3 is TGTGCCTGGAGTGTGCTCAGCTCCTACAATGAGCAGTTCTTC.

The chain couples TRBV29-1 to TRBJ2-7; weak D call: TRBD2 (5 bases). The germline V and J ends were trimmed by 4 bases and 3 bases, with 13 bases remaining between them. The V gene's germline CDR1 is SQVTM and CDR2 ANQGSEA. The CDR3 runs to 13 residues. In DNA, the CDR3 is TGCAGCGTTGGCGGCTGGGGAGACTACGAGCAGTACTTC. Translating it yields CSVGGWGDYEQYF.

The rearrangement joins TRBV3-1 (or the pseudogene TRBV3-2) to TRBJ2-3, with D possibly being TRBD2 (5 bases). CDR3 length: 16 amino acids. The germline gives CDR1 LGHDT, CDR2 YNNKEL (reference sequence). Trimming removed 1 base at V and 4 bases at J, with 15 bases between. CDR3 loop: CASSQGAASSADTQYF. The CDR3 DNA reads as TGTGCCAGCAGCCAAGGAGCGGCCTCCTCGGCAGATACGCAGTATTTT.

The genes are TRBV27 and TRBJ2-7, with 7 bases that match TRBD2. The CDR3 totals 14 residues. Losses at the gene ends were 0 bases for V and 5 bases for J; bases not matched to a gene: 4. Per the germline V gene, CDR1 is MNHEY and CDR2 is SMNVEV (reference sequence). DNA of the CDR3: TGTGCCAGCAGTTTATCAGTCGGGGGGAACGAGCAGTACTTC. Protein sequence: CASSLSVGGNEQYF.

The genes are TRBV7-9 and TRBJ2-1; 8 bases map to TRBD2. Losses at the gene ends were 2 bases for V and 5 bases for J; bases not matched to a gene: 5. Germline CDR1 is SEHNR and CDR2 is FQNEAQ (reference sequence). The CDR3 spans 15 residues. CDR3 sequence reads: CASSLTSGGNNEQFF. The CDR3, as DNA: TGTGCCAGCAGCTTAACTAGCGGCGGAAACAATGAGCAGTTCTTC.

This clone has only a few counts. The chain employs TRBV27 and TRBJ2-2; TRBD2 aligns across 14 bases. The junction had 15 bases not matched to a gene; V was cut back by 6 bases and J by 3 bases. The germline CDR1 and CDR2 sequences are MNHEY and SMNVEV (reference sequence). The CDR3 consists of 20 residues. The CDR3 DNA sequence: TGTGCCAGCAGCCGACAACCGGGACTAGCGGGAGAGGGTCACACCGGGGAGCTGTTTTTT. Translating gives CASSRQPGLAGEGHTGELFF.

The chain recombines TRBV4-3 with TRBJ2-1; 14 bases are a match to TRBD2. Germline CDR1 and CDR2: LGHNA and YSLEER. With V trimmed by 2 bases and J by 2 bases, 5 bases remained unmatched. The length of the CDR3 is 18 residues. The CDR3 here is CASSQQGTSGSPYNEQFF. CDR3 bases: TGCGCCAGCAGCCAACAGGGGACTAGCGGGAGTCCCTACAATGAGCAGTTCTTC.

The rearrangement uses TRBV20-1 and TRBJ1-5; D remains ambiguous. V was trimmed by 3 bases and J by 7 bases, leaving 13 bases between them. The V gene's germline CDR1 is DFQATT and CDR2 SNEGSKA (reference sequence). The CDR3 extends over 13 amino acids. Here the CDR3 DNA reads TGCAGTGCTAGTTGGGGAGCTGGGCAGCCCCAGCATTTT. It translates to CSASWGAGQPQHF.

The chain carries TRBV5-1 and TRBJ2-3; 7 bases match TRBD2. CDR1 is SGHRS, CDR2 YFSETQ, per germline. The CDR3 is 16 residues long. V gave up 1 base and J gave up 4 bases; unmatched junction bases: 9. The CDR3 nucleotides are TGCGCCAGCAGCTTGTTGTACCGGGAGGTCTCAGATACGCAGTATTTT. Residues: CASSLLYREVSDTQYF. Based on the CDR3 plus reference TRBV5-1 and TRBJ2-3, the full variable domain is KAGVTQTPRYLIKTRGQQVTLSCSPISGHRSVSWYQQTPGQGLQFLFEYFSETQRNKGNFPGRFSGRQFSNSRSEMNVSTLELGDSALYLCASSLLYREVSDTQYFGPGTRLTVL.

The chain carries TRBV10-3 and TRBJ2-1; TRBD2 matches 13 bases. V lost 6 bases to trimming and J lost 4 bases; unmatched junction nucleotides: 3. This CDR3 spans 15 amino acids. Germline V gene lookup returns CDR1 ENHRY and CDR2 SYGVKD. The CDR3 DNA follows: TGTGCCATCAGGGGGACTAGCGGGGTGTACAATGAGCAGTTCTTC. Encoded protein: CAIRGTSGVYNEQFF.

This clone has a single count. The chain is built from TRBV12-3 or TRBV12-4 and TRBJ2-3; TRBD2 matches 7 bases. V shed 10 bases, J shed 7 bases, and the junction held 8 bases outside the gene matches. The CDR3 length is 12 residues. The CDR3: CAIREDPHTQYF. The CDR3 DNA reads as TGTGCCATCCGGGAGGACCCACATACGCAGTATTTT.

The chain links TRBV20-1 to TRBJ2-7; D unresolved. The CDR3 sequence is 11 residues long. CDR1 and CDR2 (germline): DFQATT, SNEGSKA (reference sequence). The V end was cut by 3 bases, the J end by 2 bases, with 5 bases between. The CDR3 spells CSASAAYEQYF. The CDR3 DNA reads TGCAGTGCTAGTGCGGCCTACGAGCAGTACTTC.